This T cell receptor (beta chain) was recorded in a study of graft-versus-host responses after intestinal transplantation (dated by TCRdb to 2020 to 2023). About the full investigation: The transplants that recipients got were multivisceral, liver-intestinal, or isolated intestinal. Every recipient was given anti-thymocyte globulin induction, followed by about three years of maintenance tacrolimus and steroids. Graft-versus-host and host-versus-graft alloreactive T cell clones were tracked in the graft, circulation and bone marrow after intestinal transplantation using bulk TCR-beta CDR3 sequencing. To identify alloreactive clones, pre-transplant mixed lymphocyte reaction products were sequenced and then compared with unstimulated pre-transplant donor and recipient T cells. The cohort enrolled fewer than 25 intestinal transplant recipients including one retransplant, and 3 patients lacking pretransplant specimens were excluded. A peak of at least 4% donor T cells among recipient peripheral blood mononuclear cells was the definition used for donor T cell macrochimerism. Rather than being sequenced by the commercial service, samples from three later patients were sequenced in-house on an Illumina MiSeq and processed with MiXCR.

The intended sense of this specimen's time point label: cells obtained before transplantation from donor or recipient. CD3+CD4+ and CD3+CD8+ populations were FACS-sorted from unstimulated pre-transplant donor and recipient cells taken from spleen or lymph nodes. The research as a whole found: High GvH to HvG T cell clonal ratios were observed in the allografts of patients with donor T cell macrochimerism. GvH clones turned up in recipient bone marrow, with some appearing earlier in ileal mucosa or blood, a pattern consistent with an intestinal mucosal origin. The relatively low number and heterogeneity of intestinal transplant patients limited the conclusions. Early after transplant, peak levels of circulating GvH clones were found to be associated with declines in HvG clones.

This clone is a singleton in its sample. Its antigen is currently not known. No much larger clonotype is one base removed from it; base qualities were not supplied. The protocol used for the library was the immunoSEQ multiplex PCR assay. In most patients, genomic DNA was isolated using the Qiagen DNeasy Blood and Tissue Kit and sent frozen to Adaptive Biotechnologies for TCR sequencing. Adaptive Biotechnologies carried out high-throughput TCR-beta CDR3 sequencing of genomic DNA for most patients. Per the original workflow: Adaptive's ImmunoSEQ software supplied the TCR sequencing data for 15 to 20 patients, while MiXCR and VDJtools were used to process a few other patients. To correct CD4 versus CD8 sorting errors, sequences present in both subsets at a frequency ratio below 5:1 were removed. CDR3 nucleotide sequences shared between donor and recipient were removed because their origin could not be assigned. At least 2-fold expansion over unstimulated cells and a minimum CFSE-low frequency of 0.002% (template counts) or 0.001% (read counts) were required for clones to be classified as alloreactive. Mappable clones were those detected in sequenced pre-transplant spleen, lymph node, or MLR CFSE-low populations of the donor or recipient. Cumulative frequency of alloreactive clones was calculated as a percentage of all sequences weighted by copy number. The immuneACCESS repertoire file appears here via TCRdb, limited to in-frame rearrangements. These files lack a portion of the clones; in checked studies, under half of the deficit traces to unresolved V genes, and the cause of the others is not known. That table is the source of V, J and clone size, and D and trimming were worked out from the DNA. This sample gives more than 80,000 clones in total; about 88% of them show up just once. Clones ranked in the top ten supply 0.28% of the sample.

The receptor was isolated from a human donor who was the organ donor for an intestinal transplant. This specimen consisted of unstimulated CD4+ T cells sorted from spleen or lymph node cells, obtained before transplant.

The encoded CDR3 is CASSEPDPWQGGTGELFF. Here is the DNA: TGTGCCAGCAGTGAACCAGATCCGTGGCAGGGAGGTACCGGGGAGCTGTTTTTT. Here the chain combines TRBV6-1 and TRBJ2-2, with TRBD2 perhaps the D gene, on 6 matching bases. The V end loses 2 bases and the J end loses 5 bases, and a stretch of 21 bases separates them. The CDR3 runs 18 residues from the cysteine to the phenylalanine. Only the CDR3 DNA is retained, 54 bases long and in frame from the first base. The germline V gene gives CDR1 as MNHNS and CDR2 as SASEGT.